This TCR beta chain emerged from a study of blood T cell repertoires in COVID-19. Germline values: CDR1 KGHSH, CDR2 LQKENI. CDR3 length: 14 residues. Only one count was recorded for this clone. An end of the junction does not agree with germline; a read error may underlie this. The data were produced by immunoSEQ multiplex PCR, yet TCRdb's version contains in-frame clones alone and is incomplete. The repertoire consists of about 59,000 clones, with around 82% occurring once and the leading ten covering roughly 6.9%. The specimen was peripheral blood. This clonotype was sampled from a man between 60 and 75 years old with acute or convalescent COVID-19. V is TRBV18 and J is TRBJ1-6; D is uncertain. CDR3 nucleotides: TGTGCCAGCTCCCCACGGAGCTATAATTCACCCCTCCACTTT. This encodes CASSPRSYNSPLHF.